This T cell receptor (beta chain) was documented in a study of shared clonotypes between healthy human individuals. Researchers divided each subset's genomic DNA evenly across several immunoSEQ plates. TCRdb's copy holds only in-frame clones and misses some; the assay was immunoSEQ multiplex PCR. Among 400,000 to 600,000 clones, about three quarters were seen once, and the ten largest hold around 13%. The donors were adults (healthy and HIV-negative) with no recent acute infections or vaccinations. The germline V and J ends were trimmed by 5 bases and 10 bases, with 15 bases remaining between them. The length of the CDR3 is 13 residues. CDR1 and CDR2 (germline): MDHEN, SYDVKM.

The clonotype was recovered from a woman in her forties in good health. Some clones in this sample may be carry-over from other donors' samples. The J gene is TRBJ2-1, the V gene TRBV28; D unresolved. Sequencing used PBMCs. CDR3 in DNA: TGTGCCAGCAGTGTCCGGCCTCTGTTCGAGCAGTTCTTC. It specifies CASSVRPLFEQFF.